The 27 T cell receptor beta chains listed next were all sequenced from one sample in a study of shared clonotypes between healthy human individuals. Only in-frame clones appear in the TCRdb table, and some are missing; sequencing was by immunoSEQ multiplex PCR. The table lists roughly 760,000 clones, approximately 74% of them singletons. Sequencing used memory CD4+ T cells sorted from blood. The subset here: CD45RA-negative fraction. The receptors originated from a woman younger than 45 in good health.

This clone was counted at least ten times. The V gene is TRBV29-1, the J gene TRBJ1-2, with no clear D. Germline V gene sequence: CDR1 SQVTM, CDR2 ANQGSEA. The CDR3 sequence is 13 residues long. The V gene lost 1 base and the J gene lost 6 bases, with 12 bases spanning the gap. The CDR3 protein is CSVEGWDEDGYTF. CDR3 sequence (DNA): TGCAGCGTTGAAGGTTGGGATGAGGATGGCTACACCTTC. The whole variable domain, remainder taken from reference TRBV29-1 and TRBJ1-2, is SAVISQKPSRDICQRGTSLTIQCQVDSQVTMMFWYRQQPGQSLTLIATANQGSEATYESGFVIDKFPISRPNLTFSTLTVSNMSPEDSSIYLCSVEGWDEDGYTFGSGTRLTVV.

The V call is TRBV7-9, the J call TRBJ2-7; unclear D gene. V gave up 3 bases and J gave up 0 bases, with 18 bases separating them. The CDR3 has 17 residues. Germline V gives CDR1 SEHNR, CDR2 FQNEAQ (reference sequence). CDR3 loop: CASSLAPDFFGSYEQYF. The CDR3 nucleotides are TGTGCCAGCAGCTTGGCACCAGATTTCTTCGGCTCCTACGAGCAGTACTTC.

This chain links TRBV6-1 with TRBJ2-3, with TRBD2 matching 13 bases. V trimming: 2 bases; J trimming: 2 bases; junction bases outside the gene matches: 7. The CDR3 length is 18 residues. CDR1 is MNHNS and CDR2 is SASEGT in the germline V gene. The CDR3 nucleotides read TGTGCCAGCAGTGAATCCCGACTAGCGGGAGGCCCCACAGATACGCAGTATTTT. It specifies CASSESRLAGGPTDTQYF.

CDR3 amino acids: CASNWEPGHQFF. DNA of the CDR3: TGTGCCAGCAATTGGGAACCGGGACACCAGTTCTTC. The chain recombines TRBV25-1 with TRBJ2-1; the D gene is possibly TRBD1 (6 bases). The length of the CDR3 is 12 residues. V shed 7 bases and J shed 13 bases, with 17 bases lying between them. CDR1 and CDR2 from the germline V gene are MGHDK and SYGVNS.

The rearrangement joins TRBV5-6 to TRBJ1-2; no clear D gene. The CDR3 has 13 amino acids. V lost 2 bases and J lost 5, with 10 bases in between. The germline CDR1 and CDR2 sequences are SGHDT and YYEEEE. For the CDR3, the DNA is TGTGCCAGCAGCTTCGGGTCAACTTATGGCTACACCTTC. Translating gives CASSFGSTYGYTF. Full variable domain (rest looked up from reference TRBV5-6 and TRBJ1-2): DAGVTQSPTHLIKTRGQQVTLRCSPKSGHDTVSWYQQALGQGPQFIFQYYEEEERQRGNFPDRFSGHQFPNYSSELNVNALLLGDSALYLCASSFGSTYGYTFGSGTRLTVV.

Regarding this clone: The sample has other DNA sequences that encode this CDR3 too. The CDR3 region is CASSLTSGGYNEQFF. The CDR3 coding sequence is TGCGCCAGCAGCTTGACTAGCGGAGGGTACAATGAGCAGTTCTTC. V is TRBV5-1 and J is TRBJ2-1; 8 bases are a match to TRBD2. The CDR3 extends over 15 amino acids. Germline CDR1 SGHRS, CDR2 YFSETQ. Trimming removed 1 base from V and 4 bases from J; junction bases left unmatched: 4.

The V gene is TRBV6-1, the J gene TRBJ1-2; a possible D gene is TRBD1 (6 bases). Germline V lookup: CDR1 MNHNS, CDR2 SASEGT. The CDR3 covers 15 residues. Trimming cost V 2 bases and J 4 bases, with 14 bases left between them. CDR3 amino acids: CASSESGQTSYGYTF. DNA of the CDR3: TGTGCCAGCAGTGAAAGCGGACAGACAAGCTATGGCTACACCTTC.

V is TRBV4-1 and J is TRBJ2-5, with D tentatively TRBD2 (5 bases). Germline V gene lookup returns CDR1 MGHRA and CDR2 YSYEKL. The CDR3 is made up of 13 amino acids. Trimming shortened V by 1 base and J by 8 bases, and 11 bases separated the two germline ends. CDR3 loop: CASSQVSGNTQYF. The CDR3 nucleotides read TGCGCCAGCAGCCAAGTCTCCGGGAACACCCAGTACTTC.

This clone was found once. The rearrangement uses TRBV27 and TRBJ1-1; 9 positions match TRBD1. The V and J ends lost 6 bases and 5 bases, in that order; junction bases with no gene match: 13. Germline V gives CDR1 MNHEY, CDR2 SMNVEV (reference sequence). The CDR3 sequence is 16 residues long. The DNA for the CDR3 is TGTGCCAGCAGGCCGGGACAGGGAAGGGTTGCGACTGAAGCTTTCTTT. This translates into CASRPGQGRVATEAFF.

Many counts were recorded for this clone. The chain recombines TRBV5-1 with TRBJ2-1, with D possibly TRBD2 on 6 matching bases. The CDR3 runs 14 residues. Trimming took 5 bases from V and 3 from J, leaving 12 bases between them. The V gene's germline CDR1 is SGHRS and CDR2 YFSETQ. DNA for the CDR3: TGCGCCAGCAGGGCGGACGGGGGCTACAATGAGCAGTTCTTC. It specifies CASRADGGYNEQFF.

This rearrangement joins TRBV21-1 to TRBJ1-5; the D segment call TRBD1 is taken from the table without a DNA check. TRBV21-1 is a pseudogene. The CDR3 is made up of 18 amino acids. The CDR3 loop reads CASRHSGQGALGNQPQHF. The CDR3 bases are TGTGCCAGCAGACATTCGGGACAGGGGGCATTAGGCAATCAGCCCCAGCATTTT.

The chain has TRBV6-1 and TRBJ1-5; D gene uncertain. CDR3 length equals 13 residues. The ends were cut back, 2 bases at V and 4 bases at J, with 6 bases in the middle. Germline CDR1 and CDR2: MNHNS and SASEGT. CDR3 nucleotide sequence: TGTGCCAGCAGTGAAATACCGAATCAGCCCCAGCATTTT. Amino acids: CASSEIPNQPQHF.

The J gene is TRBJ1-2, the V gene TRBV7-2; no definite D call. Germline V gene data show CDR1 as SGHTA and CDR2 as FQGNSA. The CDR3 length is 12 residues. Trimming stripped 5 bases from V and 5 bases from J, with 9 bases between. CDR3 sequence reads: CASSALLYGYTF. CDR3 coding DNA: TGTGCCAGCAGCGCCCTCTTGTATGGCTACACCTTC.

A single count supports this clone. The J gene is TRBJ2-1, the V gene TRBV13; TRBD1 aligns across 8 bases. CDR1 and CDR2 (germline): PRHDT, FYEKMQ (reference sequence). CDR3 length: 19 amino acids. J lost 0 bases, V lost 4 bases, and 14 bases had no gene match. The CDR3 DNA reads TGTGCCAGCAGCTATCCGGGACAGGTTACTCCGAGCTCCTACAATGAGCAGTTCTTC. Protein: CASSYPGQVTPSSYNEQFF.

V is TRBV21-1 and J is TRBJ1-1. TRBV21-1 is termed a pseudogene. This CDR3 has 15 residues. The CDR3 region has the DNA TGTGCCAGCAGCAAGTCTACGGGCGGGGGCACTGAAGCTTTCTTT. Protein product: CASSKSTGGGTEAFF.

Comments on this clone: Additional DNA sequences in this sample encode the identical CDR3. V is TRBV6-1 and J is TRBJ1-5; D is ambiguous. Germline V CDR1 and CDR2: MNHNS, SASEGT. The germline V and J ends were trimmed by 2 bases and 0 bases, with 5 bases remaining between them. This CDR3 has 14 amino acids. The CDR3 DNA sequence: TGTGCCAGCAGTGAACAGATTAGCAATCAGCCCCAGCATTTT. Its protein product is CASSEQISNQPQHF.

The V call is TRBV7-9, the J call TRBJ2-6, with D hard to call. Germline lookup yields CDR1 SEHNR and CDR2 FQNEAQ (reference sequence). V was pared by 4 bases and J by 4 bases, with 14 bases between. The CDR3 is made up of 16 amino acids. This chain's CDR3 is CASSYIGKTGANVLTF. Written as DNA, the CDR3 is TGTGCCAGCAGCTATATTGGGAAGACCGGGGCCAACGTCCTGACTTTC.

This chain connects TRBV9 to TRBJ1-4, with a tentative D call TRBD1 (5 bases). V gave up 1 base and J gave up 6 bases, with 16 bases separating them. CDR1 and CDR2 from the germline V gene are SGDLS and YYNGEE. The CDR3 length is 16 residues. This CDR3 reads CASSVISGGADEKLFF. As DNA, the CDR3 is TGTGCCAGCAGCGTAATCTCAGGCGGGGCGGATGAAAAACTGTTTTTT.

The V and J genes are TRBV10-2 and TRBJ1-5; the D is unclear. V lost 2 bases and J lost 7, with 12 bases in between. The germline V gene encodes CDR1 WSHSY and CDR2 SAAADI. There are 14 residues in the CDR3. This chain's CDR3 is CASSEPGSGQPQHF. The CDR3 nucleotides are TGCGCCAGCAGTGAGCCGGGCAGTGGACAGCCCCAGCATTTT.

This clone was observed a handful of times. This chain joins TRBV29-1 and TRBJ1-5; TRBD1 agrees at 7 bases. Trimming at V came to 6 bases and at J to 4 bases, leaving 3 bases not matched to a gene. CDR3 length: 12 residues. Germline CDR1 is SQVTM and CDR2 is ANQGSEA. The CDR3 DNA follows: TGCAGCGTATCAGGGGGGAATCAGCCCCAGCATTTT. Protein: CSVSGGNQPQHF. The full variable domain, with the rest looked up from reference TRBV29-1 and TRBJ1-5, is SAVISQKPSRDICQRGTSLTIQCQVDSQVTMMFWYRQQPGQSLTLIATANQGSEATYESGFVIDKFPISRPNLTFSTLTVSNMSPEDSSIYLCSVSGGNQPQHFGDGTRLSIL.

The rearrangement links TRBV29-1 to TRBJ2-4; no firm D call. Trimming stripped 5 bases from V and 6 bases from J, with 8 bases between. CDR3 size: 11 residues. Germline-derived CDR1 and CDR2 are SQVTM and ANQGSEA. Here the CDR3 DNA reads TGCAGCGTTTCAGACCGAAACATTCAGTACTTC. The encoded protein is CSVSDRNIQYF.

The gene calls are TRBV11-3 and TRBJ2-2, with TRBD1 as a possible D gene (6 bases). The CDR3 is 16 amino acids. Germline loops: CDR1 SGHNT, CDR2 YENEEA. V shed 1 base and J shed 0 bases, with 9 bases lying between them. The CDR3 region has the DNA TGTGCCAGCAGCTTAGGCTACAGGGCGAACACCGGGGAGCTGTTTTTT. Its translation is CASSLGYRANTGELFF.

In its sample, this clone was seen once. The chain combines TRBV6-1 with TRBJ1-5; no reliable D call. Trimming took 2 bases from V and 6 from J, leaving 17 bases between them. The germline CDR1 and CDR2 sequences are MNHNS and SASEGT. The CDR3 runs 16 residues. The CDR3 DNA follows: TGTGCCAGCAGTGAATCCGAGACCAGGCCAGGTCAGCCCCAGCATTTT. This sequence encodes CASSESETRPGQPQHF.

V usage is TRBV15 and J usage is TRBJ1-5; D is perhaps TRBD1 (5 bases). The CDR3 is 17 amino acids. V was shortened by 1 base and J by 0 bases, with 13 bases between the two germline ends. The germline gives CDR1 LNHNV, CDR2 YYDKDF (reference sequence). CDR3 protein: CATSRGGGRDSNQPQHF. CDR3 sequence (DNA): TGTGCCACCAGCAGAGGTGGGGGTAGGGATAGCAATCAGCCCCAGCATTTT.

The chain carries TRBV6-5 and TRBJ2-7; D is unclear. V was shortened by 0 bases and J by 0 bases, with 9 bases between the two germline ends. The CDR3 runs 15 residues. Germline lookup yields CDR1 MNHEY and CDR2 SVGAGI. In DNA form, the CDR3 reads TGTGCCAGCAGTTACTCGTACCAAAGCTCCTACGAGCAGTACTTC. Protein product: CASSYSYQSSYEQYF.

This clone was seen once. This rearrangement joins TRBV21-1 to TRBJ1-2. TRBV21-1 is described as a pseudogene. The CDR3 consists of 12 residues. The CDR3: CASSGSVCGYTF. In DNA form, the CDR3 reads TGTGCCAGCAGCGGGTCAGTCTGCGGCTACACCTTC.

The genes are TRBV10-1 and TRBJ2-5; D uncertain. The CDR3 spans 16 residues. The V and J ends lost 8 bases and 5 bases respectively, with 24 bases between them. CDR1 is WNHNN and CDR2 is SYGVQD in the germline V gene (reference sequence). The CDR3 DNA follows: TGCGCCAGCGGACCCCTCGCGACCGGCGGTGTCGAGACCCAGTACTTC. This encodes CASGPLATGGVETQYF.